This T cell receptor (beta chain) is from a study of cytomegalovirus exposure and HLA in healthy donors. Study-wide results and limits: A later analysis, which compared TCR beta chains of equal frequency, found the HLA-associated ones more clonally expanded.

As for this clone: Its antigen is still unknown.

Per germline, CDR1 MNHNS and CDR2 SASEGT. Trimming removed 3 bases from V and 3 bases from J; junction bases left unmatched: 7. This CDR3 has 15 residues. Primers for the PCR totalled 60 Vbeta and 13 Jbeta. Measured with immunoSEQ multiplex PCR; TCRdb has only the in-frame clones, and not every one. The table shows 75,000 to 95,000 clones, with roughly four fifths occurring only once. This sequence was found in a young woman in good health and CMV-seropositive. The source material was PBMCs. The V call is TRBV6-1, the J call TRBJ1-2; 7 positions agree with TRBD1. CDR3 coding DNA: TGTGCCAGCAGTGACCCCGGACAGGAACACTATGGCTACACCTTC. It is translated as CASSDPGQEHYGYTF.